These T cell receptor beta chains were read from a single sample in a study of beta chain features in type 1 diabetes. Repertoires were generated with immunoSEQ multiplex PCR, while TCRdb's copy carries only in-frame clones and drops some. The sample holds fewer than 30,000 clones; about 69% are singletons and the top ten take around 4%. Sequencing was performed on Tregs from blood. Receptor source: a man aged 18 to 30 with type 1 diabetes. Each CDR3 is given with its conserved first and last residue. A D gene is named only where the DNA matches it firmly. A clone size is listed for some rows: how often the clone was seen (once, few, many), or a class if it is expanded.

TGTGCCAGTAGGCGACAGGGGAACGGCTACACCTTC	CASRRQGNGYTF	TRBJ1-2	TRBD1	TRBV2	-
TGTGCCAGCAGCATCCCTGGCTGGGGGGATAGCTACACCTTC	CASSIPGWGDSYTF	TRBJ1-2	-	TRBV7-2	once
TGTGCCAGCAGCTTAGCCACACCTTTCTACGAGCAGTACTTC	CASSLATPFYEQYF	TRBJ2-7	-	TRBV7-2	once
TGTGCCAGCAGCTGGACTAGCGGTCAAGAGACCCAGTACTTC	CASSWTSGQETQYF	TRBJ2-5	TRBD2	TRBV7-9	few
TGTGCCAGCTCACCAGTTGGACTCTGGGAGACCCAGTACTTC	CASSPVGLWETQYF	TRBJ2-5	-	TRBV18	-
TGTGCCAGCTCTCCTGCTAGTTTTGGCACTGAAGCTTTCTTT	CASSPASFGTEAFF	TRBJ1-1	-	TRBV18	-
TGTGCCAGCAGCCTGGGGGCCGGGACACACCAAAATGAGCAGTTCTTC	CASSLGAGTHQNEQFF	TRBJ2-1	-	TRBV7-2	-
TGTGCCAGCAGCCCACTGGGGAGGTCTACCATGAACACTGAAGCTTTCTTT	CASSPLGRSTMNTEAFF	TRBJ1-1	-	TRBV5-6	once
TGTGCCAGCAGCCGCTCGGGACTTCGGTACGAGCAGTACTTC	CASSRSGLRYEQYF	TRBJ2-7	-	TRBV11-2	-
TGTGCCAGCAACCGACTAGCGGGAGCTGACGAGCAGTACTTC	CASNRLAGADEQYF	TRBJ2-7	TRBD2	TRBV6-6	-
TGTGCCAGCAGCTTAGCACAGGGGATCTCCTACGAGCAGTACTTC	CASSLAQGISYEQYF	TRBJ2-7	TRBD1	TRBV7-2	-
TGTGCCATCAGAGCTGCGGGAGGGGGTACGTTCTTC	CAIRAAGGGTFF	TRBJ2-1	TRBD2	TRBV10-3	-
TGTGCCAGCAGCTTCATTGAGTCGGCTTTCTTT	CASSFIESAFF	TRBJ1-1	-	TRBV7-2	-
TGTGCCACCTCAAGGAGCGGGGGGGCCCAAGAGACCCAGTACTTC	CATSRSGGAQETQYF	TRBJ2-5	TRBD2	TRBV6-1	once
TGTGCCAGCAGCTTAGTAGACACCGGCTATGGCTACACCTTC	CASSLVDTGYGYTF	TRBJ1-2	-	TRBV7-2	-
TGTGCCAGCAGCCCCTTATCTGGGGCGGGGTACGAGCAGTACTTC	CASSPLSGAGYEQYF	TRBJ2-7	-	TRBV6-1	few
TGTGCCAGCTCACCGCAGGGCACTAATGAAAAACTGTTTTTT	CASSPQGTNEKLFF	TRBJ1-4	-	TRBV18	few
TGCGCCAGCAGACAGGGCTCCTCTGGGGCCAACGTCCTGACTTTC	CASRQGSSGANVLTF	TRBJ2-6	-	TRBV10-2	few
TGTGCCAGCACTAGCGGGGGGGCATATTCCGAGACCCAGTACTTC	CASTSGGAYSETQYF	TRBJ2-5	TRBD2	TRBV7-2	-
TGTGCCAGTAGGGCGGGACTAGCGGGAGACAATGAGCAGTTCTTC	CASRAGLAGDNEQFF	TRBJ2-1	TRBD2	TRBV19	-
TGCAGCGTTGAGTACAGAAGCTCCTACAATGAGCAGTTCTTC	CSVEYRSSYNEQFF	TRBJ2-1	-	TRBV29-1	few
TGTGCCAGCAGACCCCACTCTAGCGGGGGGCCAGATACGCAGTATTTT	CASRPHSSGGPDTQYF	TRBJ2-3	TRBD2	TRBV28	-
TGTGCCAGCAGTTCGGGACTGAACACCGGGGAGCTGTTTTTT	CASSSGLNTGELFF	TRBJ2-2	-	TRBV28	-
TGTGCCAGCAGCTTAGGCGGGGCGCCTGGCTACACCTTC	CASSLGGAPGYTF	TRBJ1-2	-	TRBV11-2	-
TGTGCCAGCAGCTTAGATCGGGGCACTGAAGCTTTCTTT	CASSLDRGTEAFF	TRBJ1-1	-	TRBV7-2	medium-sized
TGTGCCTGTCTGCGCCCATACAATGAGCAGTTCTTC	CACLRPYNEQFF	TRBJ2-1	-	TRBV30	-
TGTGCCAGCAGCTTTGGGGAGGGGGGAGGCTACACCTTC	CASSFGEGGGYTF	TRBJ1-2	-	TRBV7-2	-
TGTGCCAGCAGTGATCAGGGGAACAATGAGCAGTTCTTC	CASSDQGNNEQFF	TRBJ2-1	-	TRBV6-1	-
TGCGCCAGCGGGACAGGGAACACCGGGGAGCTGTTTTTT	CASGTGNTGELFF	TRBJ2-2	TRBD1	TRBV5-1	-
TGTGCCAGCAGCCCCCACGCTAGCGGGAGGGATGAGCAGTTCTTC	CASSPHASGRDEQFF	TRBJ2-1	TRBD2	TRBV9	-
TGTGCCAGTGGGGCCGGGACAGGAGGGTACGAGCAGTACTTC	CASGAGTGGYEQYF	TRBJ2-7	TRBD1	TRBV6-5	once
TGTGCCAGCTCACCCCGGACAGCCAGCACAGATACGCAGTATTTT	CASSPRTASTDTQYF	TRBJ2-3	-	TRBV18	-
TGTGCCAGCAGCCATCGGCCGGGATCCTACGAGCAGTACTTC	CASSHRPGSYEQYF	TRBJ2-7	-	TRBV28	-
TGTGCCAGCAGCCCCTTAGGGGTAGCGGGCCTGGGGGAGCAGTACTTC	CASSPLGVAGLGEQYF	TRBJ2-7	TRBD2	TRBV14	-
TGTGCCAGCAGTCGTTCGCGGGAGAGCTCCTACGAGCAGTACTTC	CASSRSRESSYEQYF	TRBJ2-7	TRBD2	TRBV27	few
TGTGCCAGCAGCCCAAGCCCGGTACAAGAGACCCAGTACTTC	CASSPSPVQETQYF	TRBJ2-5	-	TRBV7-2	-
TGTGCCAGTAGTTACAGACTAGGGGGCACAGATACGCAGTATTTT	CASSYRLGGTDTQYF	TRBJ2-3	-	TRBV19	once
TGCGCCAGCAGCTTAAGGGAGGTGGATGGCTACACCTTC	CASSLREVDGYTF	TRBJ1-2	-	TRBV5-1	-
TGTGCCAGCAGCATTTACCAAGCGGGAGCGGTTAATGAGCAGTTCTTC	CASSIYQAGAVNEQFF	TRBJ2-1	TRBD2	TRBV7-8	-
TGTGCCAGCAGTTACTCCCAGGGGGCGAACTATGGCTACACCTTC	CASSYSQGANYGYTF	TRBJ1-2	TRBD1	TRBV6-5	few
TGCGCCAGCAGCCCTGGCCCCAGCGGGGGAAGCACAGATACGCAGTATTTT	CASSPGPSGGSTDTQYF	TRBJ2-3	TRBD2	TRBV4-3	once
TGCAGTGCTACCTACTCAGATACGCAGTATTTT	CSATYSDTQYF	TRBJ2-3	-	TRBV20-1	-
TGTGCCACGGGCAACAGGGAGTCAGAAGCTTTCTTT	CATGNRESEAFF	TRBJ1-1	-	TRBV27	-
TGTGCCAGTAGCCGGGACAAAGCTAACTATGGCTACACCTTC	CASSRDKANYGYTF	TRBJ1-2	-	TRBV19	-
TGCAGCGGGGGACAGGGGTACAATGAGCAGTTCTTC	CSGGQGYNEQFF	TRBJ2-1	TRBD1	TRBV29-1	once